These T cell receptor beta chains were read from a single sample in a study of CD8 T cells in ankylosing spondylitis. TCRdb recomputed calls from the 5' RACE reads with MiXCR, one row per CDR3 protein. The sample yields 250,000 to 300,000 distinct CDR3 sequences, under 20% seen once. Specimen: blood, either unsorted or a sorted T cell fraction (not recorded which). The receptors derive from a male donor with ankylosing spondylitis or in good health (not recorded which). The CDR3 runs from the conserved cysteine through the conserved F or W. Each record gives: V gene, J gene, D gene, clone size, CDR3 protein, CDR3 DNA. The D gene is left open where the match is weak. Size is stated for part of the rows, as once, few or many counts, or as a class when the clone is expanded.

v_gene: TRBV10-3
j_gene: TRBJ2-1
d_gene: .
abundance: .
CDR3aa: CAISDPEVPYNEQFF
CDR3nt: TGTGCCATCAGTGACCCAGAGGTTCCCTACAATGAGCAGTTCTTC

v_gene: TRBV7-2
j_gene: TRBJ2-7
d_gene: .
abundance: many
CDR3aa: CASSPQLNPAYEQYF
CDR3nt: TGTGCCAGCAGCCCCCAGTTGAACCCAGCCTACGAGCAGTACTTC

v_gene: TRBV30
j_gene: TRBJ2-2
d_gene: .
abundance: .
CDR3aa: CAWTRLGTPRGTGELFF
CDR3nt: TGTGCCTGGACCCGTCTCGGGACGCCCCGTGGCACCGGGGAGCTGTTTTTT

v_gene: TRBV4-1
j_gene: TRBJ2-2
d_gene: TRBD1
abundance: .
CDR3aa: CASKKQGASPGELFF
CDR3nt: TGCGCCAGCAAGAAACAGGGGGCGTCTCCAGGGGAGCTGTTTTTT

v_gene: TRBV29-1
j_gene: TRBJ2-7
d_gene: .
abundance: many
CDR3aa: CSVEGPLGAPRTDEQYF
CDR3nt: TGCAGCGTTGAAGGGCCTCTAGGGGCCCCACGAACGGACGAGCAGTACTTC

v_gene: TRBV5-6
j_gene: TRBJ2-7
d_gene: TRBD1
abundance: .
CDR3aa: CASSLAGQGAVYEQYF
CDR3nt: TGTGCCAGCAGCCTGGCGGGACAGGGGGCGGTCTACGAGCAGTACTTC

v_gene: TRBV11-2
j_gene: TRBJ2-1
d_gene: .
abundance: few
CDR3aa: CASSSAAFEQFF
CDR3nt: TGTGCCAGCAGCAGCGCTGCCTTTGAGCAGTTCTTC

v_gene: TRBV27
j_gene: TRBJ2-7
d_gene: .
abundance: few
CDR3aa: CASTSAQFNEQYF
CDR3nt: TGTGCCAGCACCTCGGCCCAGTTCAACGAGCAGTACTTC

v_gene: TRBV7-9
j_gene: TRBJ2-7
d_gene: TRBD2
abundance: .
CDR3aa: CASSSPGTSGSYEQYF
CDR3nt: TGTGCCAGCAGCTCGCCCGGGACTAGCGGGAGTTACGAGCAGTACTTC

v_gene: TRBV29-1
j_gene: TRBJ2-1
d_gene: .
abundance: few
CDR3aa: CSVEARVAEQFF
CDR3nt: TGCAGCGTTGAAGCTAGGGTGGCTGAGCAGTTCTTC

v_gene: TRBV5-8
j_gene: TRBJ1-5
d_gene: .
abundance: .
CDR3aa: CASSFGRPDQPKHF
CDR3nt: TGTGCCAGCAGCTTTGGACGACCGGATCAGCCCAAGCATTTT

v_gene: TRBV20-1
j_gene: TRBJ1-1
d_gene: .
abundance: few
CDR3aa: CSARVQVQGGTEAFF
CDR3nt: TGCAGTGCTAGAGTCCAGGTACAGGGTGGCACTGAAGCTTTCTTT

v_gene: TRBV29-1
j_gene: TRBJ2-3
d_gene: .
abundance: few
CDR3aa: CSVAHGEYGDTQYF
CDR3nt: TGCAGCGTTGCGCACGGGGAGTATGGAGATACGCAGTATTTT

v_gene: TRBV5-1
j_gene: TRBJ2-7
d_gene: .
abundance: few
CDR3aa: CASSPTGQGPYEQYF
CDR3nt: TGCGCCAGCAGCCCGACGGGGCAGGGCCCCTACGAGCAGTACTTC

v_gene: TRBV6-5
j_gene: TRBJ2-7
d_gene: .
abundance: .
CDR3aa: CASSYQPDSYEQYF
CDR3nt: TGTGCCAGCAGTTACCAGCCGGACAGTTACGAGCAGTACTTC

v_gene: TRBV9
j_gene: TRBJ2-1
d_gene: TRBD2
abundance: once
CDR3aa: CASSSSGSPGLYNEQFF
CDR3nt: TGTGCCAGCAGCTCCAGCGGGAGTCCGGGGTTGTACAATGAGCAGTTCTTC

v_gene: TRBV10-3
j_gene: TRBJ1-3
d_gene: .
abundance: many
CDR3aa: CAISEEPGSPGNTIYF
CDR3nt: TGTGCCATCAGTGAAGAACCGGGATCCCCTGGAAACACCATATATTTT

v_gene: TRBV12-3/TRBV12-4
j_gene: TRBJ2-1
d_gene: .
abundance: few
CDR3aa: CASSLAHANEQFF
CDR3nt: TGTGCCAGCAGTTTGGCCCATGCGAATGAGCAGTTCTTC

v_gene: TRBV27
j_gene: TRBJ2-7
d_gene: .
abundance: few
CDR3aa: CASSPITGRISYEQYF
CDR3nt: TGTGCCAGCAGTCCGATAACGGGACGGATCTCCTACGAGCAGTACTTC

v_gene: TRBV27
j_gene: TRBJ2-7
d_gene: TRBD2
abundance: .
CDR3aa: CASSLVPPVAGGLEQYF
CDR3nt: TGTGCCAGCAGTTTAGTGCCCCCCGTAGCGGGAGGTCTTGAGCAGTACTTC

v_gene: TRBV2
j_gene: TRBJ2-7
d_gene: TRBD2
abundance: few
CDR3aa: CATRETSGAYEQYF
CDR3nt: TGTGCCACCAGGGAGACTAGCGGGGCCTACGAGCAGTACTTC

v_gene: TRBV29-1
j_gene: TRBJ1-1
d_gene: .
abundance: .
CDR3aa: CSVQGTEAFF
CDR3nt: TGCAGCGTCCAGGGGACTGAAGCTTTCTTT

v_gene: TRBV20-1
j_gene: TRBJ2-1
d_gene: TRBD2
abundance: .
CDR3aa: CSARDTSGGYNEQFF
CDR3nt: TGCAGTGCTAGGGATACTAGCGGGGGGTACAATGAGCAGTTCTTC

v_gene: TRBV3-1
j_gene: TRBJ2-1
d_gene: .
abundance: few
CDR3aa: CASSQVGLADEQFF
CDR3nt: TGTGCCAGCAGCCAAGTCGGGCTAGCCGATGAGCAGTTCTTC

v_gene: TRBV6-1
j_gene: TRBJ2-2
d_gene: TRBD2
abundance: few
CDR3aa: CAVWPGGNTGELFF
CDR3nt: TGTGCCGTTTGGCCGGGGGGGAACACCGGGGAGCTGTTTTTT

v_gene: TRBV28
j_gene: TRBJ2-7
d_gene: TRBD2
abundance: few
CDR3aa: CASSDSGIGQYF
CDR3nt: TGTGCCAGCAGTGATAGCGGGATCGGGCAGTACTTC

v_gene: TRBV29-1
j_gene: TRBJ1-1
d_gene: .
abundance: few
CDR3aa: CSVAGDTEAFF
CDR3nt: TGCAGCGTTGCAGGGGACACTGAAGCTTTCTTT

v_gene: TRBV7-8
j_gene: TRBJ2-2
d_gene: .
abundance: few
CDR3aa: CASSWREAGTGELFF
CDR3nt: TGTGCCAGCAGCTGGAGGGAGGCGGGCACCGGGGAGCTGTTTTTT

v_gene: TRBV12-3/TRBV12-4
j_gene: TRBJ2-1
d_gene: TRBD2
abundance: .
CDR3aa: CATERASGHNEQFF
CDR3nt: TGTGCCACAGAGAGGGCTAGCGGACACAATGAGCAGTTCTTC